This TCR beta chain was sequenced during a study of T cells after yellow fever vaccination. TCRdb independently ran MiXCR on the 5' RACE reads; one entry per CDR3 protein. This table has some 260,000 distinct CDR3 sequences, 5.2% appearing once. This clonotype was seen at least ten times. Germline assignment: CDR1 MGHRA and CDR2 YSYEKL. There are 17 residues in the CDR3. Trimming took 3 bases from V and 0 from J; bases not matched to a gene: 7. V is TRBV4-1 and J is TRBJ2-2; the match to TRBD1 covers 7 bases. This TCR was recovered from a man younger than 35 who received the YFV17D yellow fever vaccine. The specimen was CD4+ T cells sorted from PBMCs, collected on the day of the yellow fever booster vaccination. The chain's CDR3 is CASSHLQGTANTGELFF. The CDR3 bases are TGCGCCAGCAGCCATCTACAGGGGACAGCGAACACCGGGGAGCTGTTTTTT.